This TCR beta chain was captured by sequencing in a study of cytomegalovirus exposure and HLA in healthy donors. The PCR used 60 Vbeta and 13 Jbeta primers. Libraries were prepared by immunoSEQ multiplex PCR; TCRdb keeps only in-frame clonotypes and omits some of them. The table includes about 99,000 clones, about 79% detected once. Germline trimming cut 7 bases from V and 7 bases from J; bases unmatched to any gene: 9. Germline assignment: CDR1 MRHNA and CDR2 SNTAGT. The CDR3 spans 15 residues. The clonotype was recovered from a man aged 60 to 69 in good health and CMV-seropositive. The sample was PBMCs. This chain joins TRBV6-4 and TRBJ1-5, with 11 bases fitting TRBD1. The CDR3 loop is CASTLGGTGGQPQHF. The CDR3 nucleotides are TGTGCCAGCACCCTCGGAGGGACAGGGGGACAGCCCCAGCATTTT.